These 2 T cell receptor beta chains share one sample of origin, sequenced in a study of blood T cell repertoires in COVID-19. The repertoire was sequenced with immunoSEQ multiplex PCR; TCRdb's copy has only in-frame clones and lacks some. Of around 500,000 clones listed, 80% to 90% are singletons. The specimen sequenced was peripheral blood. Source of these receptors: a human donor in a cohort sampled during active COVID-19.

The chain has TRBV7-9 and TRBJ1-1, with D hard to call. The CDR3 consists of 14 residues. V was cut by 5 bases and J by 4 bases, with 14 bases left in between. In germline, CDR1 is SEHNR, CDR2 FQNEAQ (reference sequence). The CDR3 nucleotides read TGTGCCAGCAGCCTGACTGGAGGACTCACTGAAGCTTTCTTT. This translates into CASSLTGGLTEAFF.

This chain uses TRBV5-1 with TRBJ2-7; D may be TRBD2 (6 bases). Trimming took 2 bases from V and 1 from J, leaving 13 bases between them. There are 15 residues in the CDR3. The germline V gene encodes CDR1 SGHRS and CDR2 YFSETQ. As DNA, the CDR3 is TGCGCCAGCAGCTTCACTAGCTACGGGTCCTACGAGCAGTACTTC. This encodes CASSFTSYGSYEQYF.